What follows are 13 T cell receptor beta chains derived from one specimen sequenced in a study of T-cell reconstitution after alpha-beta-depleted transplantation in children. Construction of the TCRbeta library involved unique molecular identifiers. Via MiXCR, TCRdb re-called the PCR reads, giving one row per CDR3 protein. The table has 200,000 to 250,000 distinct CDR3 sequences, approximately 11% seen once. The sequenced sample was PBMCs, obtained before TCRalphabeta/CD19-depleted stem cell transplant. The origin of the receptors is a child less than two years old with acute myeloid leukemia, due to receive a stem cell transplant.

The rearrangement joins TRBV6-5 to TRBJ1-5, with 7 bases identical to TRBD1. The junction had 5 bases not matched to a gene; V was cut back by 4 bases and J by 5 bases. The CDR3 contains 14 residues. Germline V CDR1 and CDR2: MNHEY, SVGAGI. The CDR3 bases are TGTGCCAGCAGTTCGCTTACAGGGGATCAGCCCCAGCATTTT. Its protein is CASSSLTGDQPQHF.

V and J are TRBV3-1 and TRBJ2-2; possible D gene TRBD2, 5 bases. The V end was cut by 8 bases, the J end by 6 bases, with 19 bases between. The germline V gene has CDR1 LGHDT and CDR2 YNNKEL (reference sequence). There are 15 residues in the CDR3. The CDR3 protein is CASRPTARGAGELFF. The CDR3 DNA follows: TGTGCCAGCCGTCCGACGGCCCGGGGAGCCGGGGAGCTGTTTTTT.

A single count supports this clonotype. It may be a read error: a sequence one base away is much more abundant. J is TRBJ2-6 and V is TRBV12-3 or TRBV12-4, with 10 bases identical to TRBD1. This CDR3 comprises 18 residues. CDR3 region: CTSSPRQGASVGANVLTF. The CDR3 nucleotides read TGTACCAGCAGTCCCCGACAGGGGGCATCTGTAGGGGCCAACGTCCTGACTTTC.

Ten or more counts support this clonotype. Since a much larger clone is just one base distant, this may be a read error. This sequence joins TRBV20-1 and TRBJ2-3; D unresolved. The CDR3 is made up of 13 amino acids. Germline V CDR1 and CDR2: DFQATT, SNEGSKA (reference sequence). The CDR3 loop reads CSARAPPTYTQYF. Here the CDR3 DNA reads TGCAGTGCTAGAGCGCCACCCACATATACGCAGTATTTT.

This clonotype showed up many times. This chain links TRBV10-3 with TRBJ1-3; tentative D call: TRBD1 (6 bases). Per the germline V gene, CDR1 is ENHRY and CDR2 is SYGVKD. Between the trimmed V and J ends, which lost 11 bases and 4 bases, there was a span of 15 bases. This CDR3 has 13 amino acids. CDR3 protein: CAARRDIGNTIYF. CDR3 DNA: TGTGCCGCACGTAGGGACATCGGAAACACCATATATTTT.

This clonotype was seen at least ten times. The chain recombines TRBV10-3 with TRBJ2-5; D is ambiguous. Germline-derived CDR1 and CDR2 are ENHRY and SYGVKD. This CDR3 is built from 12 residues. V gave up 0 bases and J gave up 5 bases, with 4 bases separating them. The CDR3 protein is CAISESTETQYF. CDR3 in DNA: TGTGCCATCAGTGAGTCGACGGAGACCCAGTACTTC.

This clonotype was recorded many times. This chain uses TRBV2 with TRBJ2-2, with 14 bases aligning to TRBD2. V lost 5 bases, J lost 4 bases, and 6 bases stayed unmatched. CDR1 is SNHLY and CDR2 is FYNNEI in the germline V gene. This CDR3 spans 17 amino acids. The CDR3: CASSRTSGRKVTGELFF. The CDR3, as DNA: TGTGCCAGCAGTCGGACTAGCGGGAGGAAGGTCACCGGGGAGCTGTTTTTT.

As to this clonotype: A much larger clone lies a single base off, so this may be a read error. The rearrangement uses TRBV5-6 and TRBJ1-2; D not resolved. Germline V CDR1 and CDR2: SGHDT, YYEEEE. Trimming took 0 bases from V and 8 from J, leaving 11 bases between them. The CDR3 extends over 13 amino acids. CDR3: CASSLGQAGGYTF. The CDR3 nucleotides read TGTGCCAGCAGCTTGGGTCAAGCGGGCGGCTACACCTTC.

In its sample, this clonotype was seen many times. The CDR3: CASSDRGYEQYF. CDR3 bases: TGTGCCAGCAGTGACAGGGGGTACGAGCAGTACTTC. The V and J genes are TRBV2 and TRBJ2-7; 7 bases map to TRBD1. The CDR3 runs to 12 residues. The ends lost 3 bases at V and 4 bases at J; junction bases unmatched: 0. Germline V gives CDR1 SNHLY, CDR2 FYNNEI.

This clonotype has a count of ten or more. The chain uses TRBV7-2 and TRBJ2-2; TRBD1 agrees at 9 bases. This CDR3 has 14 residues. The germline V gene encodes CDR1 SGHTA and CDR2 FQGNSA. With V trimmed by 5 bases and J by 7 bases, 5 bases remained unmatched. CDR3 protein: CASSLNRGRGELFF. The CDR3, as DNA: TGTGCCAGCAGCCTCAACAGGGGGCGCGGGGAGCTGTTTTTT.

Ten or more counts support this clonotype. The rearrangement uses TRBV11-2 and TRBJ1-6; D is unresolved. The germline CDR1 and CDR2 sequences are SGHAT and FQNNGV. Trimming pared 3 bases from V and 5 bases from J, leaving 5 bases between. The CDR3 is 13 amino acids. CDR3 region: CASSFGDNSPLHF. The CDR3 nucleotides read TGTGCCAGCAGCTTCGGAGATAATTCACCCCTCCACTTT. The full variable domain, in which reference TRBV11-2 and TRBJ1-6 provide the parts outside the CDR3, is EAGVAQSPRYKIIEKRQSVAFWCNPISGHATLYWYQQILGQGPKLLIQFQNNGVVDDSQLPKDRFSAERLKGVDSTLKIQPAKLEDSAVYLCASSFGDNSPLHFGNGTRLTVT.

Many counts were recorded for this clonotype. V and J are TRBV5-1 and TRBJ2-7, with D tentatively TRBD2 (6 bases). This CDR3 spans 15 amino acids. With 0 bases removed from V and 0 bases from J, the gap between germline ends came to 10 bases. From germline, CDR1 is SGHRS and CDR2 YFSETQ. The CDR3 region has the DNA TGCGCCAGCAGCTTGGAAGTAGCGGTCTCCTACGAGCAGTACTTC. The encoded protein is CASSLEVAVSYEQYF.

This clonotype came up many times. The V gene is TRBV5-1, the J gene TRBJ2-3, with TRBD1 matching over 9 bases. This CDR3 is built from 16 residues. Trimming took 4 bases from V and 1 from J; bases not matched to a gene: 7. Looked up from germline, CDR1 is SGHRS and CDR2 is YFSETQ. The CDR3: CASSPDTGGGTDTQYF. For the CDR3, the DNA is TGCGCCAGCAGCCCCGACACAGGGGGCGGCACAGATACGCAGTATTTT.